The 30 T cell receptor beta chains below were found in one sample sequenced in a study of cytomegalovirus exposure and HLA in healthy donors (dated 2017 in TCRdb). Libraries were built with the immunoSEQ multiplex PCR assay. This is the immuneACCESS table as TCRdb keeps it, with only in-frame sequences that have V and J called. A part of the clones is gone; compared with another copy, unresolved V genes explain less than half, and the rest is unexplained. Counted in this sample were around 150,000 clones; around 81% of them appeared once. The ten largest clonotypes hold 2% to 2.5% of the sample. Input material: PBMCs. The receptors here all came from a man under 40 in good health and CMV-seropositive.

The V and J genes are TRBV7-9 and TRBJ2-7; unclear D gene. V lost 2 bases to trimming and J lost 3 bases, with 14 bases between them. This CDR3 comprises 15 residues. CDR1 is SEHNR and CDR2 is FQNEAQ in the germline V gene (reference sequence). The DNA of the CDR3 is TGTGCCAGCAGCTTAAGAGGTGATCAGAGCTACGAGCAGTACTTC. This codes for CASSLRGDQSYEQYF.

The V gene is TRBV29-1, the J gene TRBJ2-3; possibly TRBD1 for D (6 bases). With 4 bases removed from V and 4 bases from J, the gap between germline ends came to 12 bases. From germline, CDR1 is SQVTM and CDR2 ANQGSEA. The CDR3 covers 13 residues. The CDR3 loop is CSVGPRGPDTQYF. The CDR3 coding sequence is TGCAGCGTTGGCCCCAGGGGTCCAGATACGCAGTATTTT.

The V gene is TRBV7-6, the J gene TRBJ2-3; tentatively, D is TRBD1 (6 bases). V was trimmed by 4 bases and J by 1 base, leaving 12 bases between them. The germline gives CDR1 SGHVS, CDR2 FNYEAQ. The CDR3 is 15 residues long. The CDR3 protein is CASSSQGSRTDTQYF. The CDR3 DNA reads TGTGCCAGCAGCTCCCAGGGGTCCCGCACAGATACGCAGTATTTT.

The rearrangement links TRBV5-4 to TRBJ2-1, with D possibly TRBD1 on 7 matching bases. Germline CDR1 is SGHNT and CDR2 is YYREEE (reference sequence). This CDR3 has 16 amino acids. V was pared by 0 bases and J by 5 bases, with 15 bases between. CDR3 residues: CASSLGYRGGDNEQFF. Written as DNA, the CDR3 is TGTGCCAGCAGCTTGGGTTACAGGGGAGGTGACAATGAGCAGTTCTTC.

This CDR3 is CSARRGNEQFF. DNA of the CDR3: TGCAGTGCTAGACGGGGCAATGAGCAGTTCTTC. V gene TRBV20-1 combines with J gene TRBJ2-1; possibly TRBD2 for D (5 bases). Germline V gene sequence: CDR1 DFQATT, CDR2 SNEGSKA (reference sequence). Trimming left V 2 bases short and J 6 bases short, with 5 bases between. The CDR3 runs to 11 residues.

CDR3 sequence (DNA): TGTGCCAGCAGCGTAGGTTCAGGCAGGGCTAGTTCACCCCTCCACTTT. This codes for CASSVGSGRASSPLHF. The chain uses TRBV9 and TRBJ1-6, with D tentatively TRBD1 (5 bases). The germline CDR1 and CDR2 sequences are SGDLS and YYNGEE. The V end lost 0 bases, the J end lost 9 bases, and 16 bases lay between the germline ends. This CDR3 is 16 amino acids long.

The chain carries TRBV11-2 and TRBJ2-5; TRBD1 agrees at 7 bases. Germline V gene sequence: CDR1 SGHAT, CDR2 FQNNGV. J was trimmed by 2 bases and V by 0 bases; bases with no gene match: 9. The CDR3 covers 17 residues. DNA for the CDR3: TGTGCCAGCAGCTTAGAGACACAACAGGGGAAACAAGAGACCCAGTACTTC. Protein sequence: CASSLETQQGKQETQYF.

This chain joins TRBV7-9 and TRBJ2-7; tentative D call: TRBD2 (6 bases). CDR1 and CDR2 (germline): SEHNR, FQNEAQ (reference sequence). The CDR3 runs to 12 residues. Trimming stripped 3 bases from V and 7 bases from J, with 10 bases between. The CDR3 sequence: CASSLRREEQYF. The CDR3 region has the DNA TGTGCCAGCAGCTTGAGGCGGGAAGAGCAGTACTTC.

This chain connects TRBV5-1 to TRBJ2-5, with D maybe TRBD2 (6 bases). Germline V gene sequence: CDR1 SGHRS, CDR2 YFSETQ. Trimming cost V 4 bases and J 1 base, with 11 bases left between them. The CDR3 runs 14 residues. CDR3 sequence reads: CASSPGTRQETQYF. As DNA, the CDR3 is TGCGCCAGCAGCCCGGGGACTCGCCAAGAGACCCAGTACTTC.

V usage is TRBV29-1 and J usage is TRBJ2-7, with 9 nucleotides matching TRBD1. The junction had 10 bases not matched to a gene; V was cut back by 4 bases and J by 6 bases. Germline V CDR1 and CDR2: SQVTM, ANQGSEA. CDR3 length equals 14 residues. CDR3 sequence reads: CSVVRTGEQGEQYF. In DNA, the CDR3 is TGCAGCGTTGTTCGGACAGGGGAACAGGGCGAGCAGTACTTC.

The J gene is TRBJ1-2, the V gene TRBV7-9; TRBD1 is a possible D gene (6 bases). V lost 8 bases and J 8 bases, leaving 12 bases between the germline ends. CDR1 and CDR2 (germline): SEHNR, FQNEAQ (reference sequence). This CDR3 region has 11 residues. The CDR3 region has the DNA TGTGCCAGCGGGGGGGGCCGGGGCTACACCTTC. It codes for CASGGGRGYTF.

The V gene is TRBV7-8, the J gene TRBJ2-2; 7 bases fit TRBD2. The V gene's germline CDR1 is SGHVS and CDR2 FQNEAQ. With 1 base clipped from V and 2 bases from J, the junction kept 13 bases outside the gene matches. The CDR3 runs to 19 residues. The CDR3 region is CASSLGSNWGGSNTGELFF. CDR3 sequence (DNA): TGTGCCAGCAGCTTAGGTTCTAACTGGGGGGGGAGCAACACCGGGGAGCTGTTTTTT.

The V and J genes are TRBV25-1 and TRBJ1-6; no firm D call. CDR1 MGHDK and CDR2 SYGVNS come from the germline V gene. The length of the CDR3 is 11 residues. Deletions cut 5 bases from V and 7 bases from J, with 3 bases between. The CDR3 DNA reads TGTGCCAGCAGTCGGAATTCACCCCTCCACTTT. Translating gives CASSRNSPLHF.

This chain joins TRBV5-4 and TRBJ1-4; 10 nucleotides line up with TRBD1. The junction had 5 bases not matched to a gene; V was cut back by 5 bases and J by 7 bases. The V gene's germline CDR1 is SGHNT and CDR2 YYREEE (reference sequence). This CDR3 spans 14 amino acids. The CDR3 region has the DNA TGTGCCAGCAGTGGGGGGACAGGGGTTGAAAAACTGTTTTTT. This codes for CASSGGTGVEKLFF.

The V and J genes are TRBV6-5 and TRBJ2-5, with 7 bases lining up with TRBD2. CDR3 length: 13 amino acids. Trimming cost V 7 bases and J 4 bases; bases outside gene matches: 6. Germline CDR1 and CDR2: MNHEY and SVGAGI. In nucleotides, the CDR3 is TGTGCCAGCACCACGGGGGGTGGAGAGACCCAGTACTTC. Protein product: CASTTGGGETQYF.

The chain links TRBV27 to TRBJ1-1; 8 nucleotides match TRBD1. V dropped 4 bases and J dropped 2; count of bases not matched to a gene: 6. The CDR3 contains 15 residues. Germline CDR1 MNHEY, CDR2 SMNVEV (reference sequence). This chain's CDR3 is CASSSGQGLNTEAFF. In DNA form, the CDR3 reads TGTGCCAGCAGTTCTGGACAGGGCCTAAACACTGAAGCTTTCTTT.

This chain links TRBV6-5 with TRBJ2-4, with TRBD2 matching over 9 bases. V dropped 6 bases and J dropped 3; count of bases not matched to a gene: 6. This CDR3 region has 15 residues. Germline V lookup: CDR1 MNHEY, CDR2 SVGAGI. This chain's CDR3 is CASRAGLADKNIQYF. The DNA of the CDR3 is TGTGCCAGCAGAGCGGGACTAGCAGACAAAAACATTCAGTACTTC.

The gene calls are TRBV4-3 and TRBJ1-2, with D possibly TRBD1 on 5 matching bases. V lost 1 base and J lost 6, with 12 bases in between. From germline, CDR1 is LGHNA and CDR2 YSLEER. This CDR3 region has 14 residues. In DNA, the CDR3 is TGCGCCAGCAGCCAAGCCGCGACAGTACATGGCTACACCTTC. Protein sequence: CASSQAATVHGYTF.

V gene TRBV4-1 combines with J gene TRBJ2-2; 11 bases match TRBD1. Germline values: CDR1 MGHRA, CDR2 YSYEKL. The CDR3 length is 15 residues. Trimming removed 4 bases from V and 7 bases from J; junction bases left unmatched: 5. The CDR3 nucleotides read TGCGCCAGCAGCCCATGGGACAGGGGGATCGGGGAGCTGTTTTTT. Its protein is CASSPWDRGIGELFF.

This chain joins TRBV2 and TRBJ2-3, with 9 bases fitting TRBD1. The CDR3 loop spans 15 amino acids. Germline V gives CDR1 SNHLY, CDR2 FYNNEI. V shed 10 bases, J shed 4 bases, and the junction held 12 bases outside the gene matches. The CDR3 sequence is CATDRGLNGADTQYF. The CDR3 DNA reads TGTGCCACGGACAGGGGCCTAAACGGGGCAGATACGCAGTATTTT.

This chain connects TRBV15 to TRBJ2-1, with 9 bases matching TRBD1. This CDR3 comprises 15 residues. The J segment lost 9 bases and the V segment lost 0 bases, leaving 6 bases of the junction unmatched. Germline CDR1 LNHNV, CDR2 YYDKDF (reference sequence). The CDR3 nucleotides are TGTGCCACCAGCAGAGAAATTGGGACAGGGTCTGAGCAGTTCTTC. It is translated as CATSREIGTGSEQFF.

The V call is TRBV2, the J call TRBJ2-1; D possibly corresponds to TRBD1 (6 bases). Trimming took 0 bases from V and 9 from J, leaving 15 bases between them. The CDR3 spans 15 residues. Germline V gene sequence: CDR1 SNHLY, CDR2 FYNNEI. This chain's CDR3 is CASSEASDSLPEQFF. CDR3 sequence (DNA): TGTGCCAGCAGTGAAGCTTCGGACAGTCTTCCTGAGCAGTTCTTC.

This clone was detected a few times. This sequence joins TRBV5-1 and TRBJ1-2; D is possibly TRBD1 (6 bases). CDR3 length equals 15 residues. The V gene lost 0 bases and the J gene lost 4 bases, with 13 bases spanning the gap. CDR1 and CDR2 from the germline V gene are SGHRS and YFSETQ. The DNA of the CDR3 is TGCGCCAGCAGCTTGGCGCAGGGGTCCGGCTATGGCTACACCTTC. This sequence encodes CASSLAQGSGYGYTF.

This chain links TRBV2 with TRBJ1-6; a possible D gene is TRBD1 (6 bases). The germline CDR1 and CDR2 sequences are SNHLY and FYNNEI. Trimming shortened V by 6 bases and J by 7 bases, and 13 bases separated the two germline ends. The CDR3 length is 14 residues. The CDR3 loop is CASRGVQGNSPLHF. In nucleotides, the CDR3 is TGTGCCAGCAGAGGAGTACAGGGAAATTCACCCCTCCACTTT.

The gene calls are TRBV7-2 and TRBJ2-1; TRBD2 matches at 10 bases. Germline V lookup: CDR1 SGHTA, CDR2 FQGNSA. The junction had 7 bases not matched to a gene; V was cut back by 4 bases and J by 1 base. This CDR3 contains 17 residues. The DNA of the CDR3 is TGTGCCAGCAGCTCCCCCATTAGCGGGGGGTCCTACAATGAGCAGTTCTTC. Its translation: CASSSPISGGSYNEQFF.

Note on this clone: This sample also contains other DNA sequences that code for the same CDR3. The chain links TRBV29-1 to TRBJ1-1; weak D call: TRBD1 (5 bases). V was pared by 4 bases and J by 0 bases, with 15 bases between. CDR1 SQVTM and CDR2 ANQGSEA come from the germline V gene. This CDR3 is 15 amino acids long. The CDR3 nucleotides read TGCAGCGTTGGGCCCGGGTGGGGCATGAACACTGAAGCTTTCTTT. Translated: CSVGPGWGMNTEAFF.

The genes are TRBV29-1 and TRBJ2-7; D possibly corresponds to TRBD1 (6 bases). The CDR3 totals 14 residues. Between the trimmed V and J ends, which lost 4 bases and 2 bases, there was a span of 15 bases. CDR1 and CDR2 from the germline V gene are SQVTM and ANQGSEA. CDR3 sequence: CSVALAGAPYEQYF. The CDR3 coding sequence is TGCAGCGTTGCTCTGGCAGGGGCGCCCTACGAGCAGTACTTC.

The rearrangement links TRBV30 to TRBJ2-1; D is possibly TRBD2 (7 bases). CDR1 GTSNPN and CDR2 SVGIG come from the germline V gene (reference sequence). The CDR3 has 17 residues. Trimming removed 0 bases at V and 6 bases at J, with 21 bases between. The CDR3 loop is CAWSVPRRWGGGNEQFF. DNA of the CDR3: TGTGCCTGGAGTGTACCCCGCCGGTGGGGAGGGGGCAATGAGCAGTTCTTC.

This clone was recorded once. The V call is TRBV14, the J call TRBJ1-2, with a weak D call TRBD1 (6 bases). The CDR3 is 17 amino acids. Germline V lookup: CDR1 SGHDN, CDR2 FVKESK. The V gene lost 2 bases and the J gene lost 4 bases, with 20 bases spanning the gap. CDR3 DNA: TGTGCCAGCAGCCAACCCCGGGACATCTTAAGGGGCTATGGCTACACCTTC. Translating gives CASSQPRDILRGYGYTF.

This chain links TRBV7-9 with TRBJ1-3, with a possible D match to TRBD1 (5 bases). V was pared by 4 bases and J by 15 bases, with 16 bases between. In germline, CDR1 is SEHNR, CDR2 FQNEAQ (reference sequence). CDR3 length: 12 amino acids. CDR3 sequence: CASSSFGRATYF. CDR3 nucleotides: TGTGCCAGCAGCTCCTTCGGCAGGGCCACATATTTT.